Presented here are 29 T cell receptor beta chains from one specimen sequenced in a study of technical replicates of blood from a handful of donors. Assay used: immunoSEQ multiplex PCR; TCRdb lists only in-frame clones, some missing. The sample lists 65,000 to 85,000 clones; 95% to 98% were seen once. Sequences were obtained from T cells isolated from PBMCs. All receptors derive from a human donor in good health.

This chain links TRBV6-5 with TRBJ1-3; D unresolved. Trimming took 7 bases from V and 0 from J, leaving 7 bases between them. There are 13 residues in the CDR3. CDR1 is MNHEY and CDR2 is SVGAGI in the germline V gene. CDR3 sequence reads: CASTPPSGNTIYF. In nucleotides, the CDR3 is TGTGCCAGCACCCCTCCCTCTGGAAACACCATATATTTT.

CDR3 amino acids: CASSRGQGTGYTF. The CDR3 DNA reads TGTGCCAGCAGCCGAGGACAGGGGACGGGCTACACCTTC. V is TRBV6-5 and J is TRBJ1-2, with 9 bases identical to TRBD1. V dropped 6 bases and J dropped 8; count of bases not matched to a gene: 7. CDR1 is MNHEY, CDR2 SVGAGI, per germline. The CDR3 extends over 13 amino acids.

The table lists this clone with a count of one. V gene TRBV28 combines with J gene TRBJ2-1, with 9 bases matching TRBD2. CDR3 size: 14 residues. J gave up 10 bases and V 3 bases, and 7 bases lay outside the gene matches. In germline, CDR1 is MDHEN, CDR2 SYDVKM. The CDR3 sequence is CASSFPREGQEQFF. CDR3 DNA sequence: TGTGCCAGCAGTTTCCCGCGGGAGGGCCAGGAGCAGTTCTTC.

The count of this clone is one. The J gene is TRBJ2-3, the V gene TRBV6-1; TRBD2 agrees at 9 bases. Germline V gene lookup returns CDR1 MNHNS and CDR2 SASEGT. With V trimmed by 2 bases and J by 3 bases, 6 bases remained unmatched. This CDR3 contains 16 residues. In DNA form, the CDR3 reads TGTGCCAGCAGTGAAATCGGCGGGAGGGGTACAGATACGCAGTATTTT. Translated, it gives CASSEIGGRGTDTQYF.

The V call is TRBV19, the J call TRBJ2-5, with 8 nucleotides matching TRBD1. CDR1 is LNHDA and CDR2 is SQIVND in the germline V gene (reference sequence). V gave up 5 bases and J gave up 4 bases; unmatched junction bases: 6. The CDR3 is 14 amino acids. The CDR3 is CASSPTGARETQYF. The CDR3 coding sequence is TGTGCCAGTAGTCCGACAGGGGCCCGAGAGACCCAGTACTTC.

The V and J genes are TRBV5-1 and TRBJ1-4, with 8 bases aligning to TRBD1. This CDR3 region has 16 residues. Trimming removed 1 base from V and 4 bases from J; junction bases left unmatched: 6. The germline gives CDR1 SGHRS, CDR2 YFSETQ. This chain's CDR3 is CASSLNRGRHNEKLFF. CDR3 nucleotide sequence: TGCGCCAGCAGCTTGAACAGGGGGAGACATAATGAAAAACTGTTTTTT.

The genes are TRBV27 and TRBJ2-7; TRBD2 is a possible D gene (5 bases). Trimming removed 5 bases at V and 3 bases at J, with 11 bases between. Germline assignment: CDR1 MNHEY and CDR2 SMNVEV (reference sequence). The CDR3 runs 13 residues. The CDR3 region is CASSLSGGYEQYF. The DNA of the CDR3 is TGTGCCAGCAGTCTCTCTGGAGGCTACGAGCAGTACTTC.

The chain is built from TRBV29-1 and TRBJ1-2; TRBD1 matches at 7 bases. This CDR3 has 13 amino acids. Per the germline V gene, CDR1 is SQVTM and CDR2 is ANQGSEA. Trimming at V came to 5 bases and at J to 7 bases, leaving 10 bases not matched to a gene. CDR3 nucleotide sequence: TGCAGCGTTCATAGACAGGGCCATACTGGCTACACCTTC. Protein product: CSVHRQGHTGYTF.

V usage is TRBV19 and J usage is TRBJ2-7; 7 bases are shared with TRBD1. Germline assignment: CDR1 LNHDA and CDR2 SQIVND (reference sequence). CDR3 length: 14 residues. The ends lost 5 bases at V and 3 bases at J; junction bases unmatched: 7. The CDR3 here is CASSEDGTVYEQYF. CDR3 sequence (DNA): TGTGCCAGTAGTGAGGACGGGACAGTCTACGAGCAGTACTTC.

This clone came up once. The rearrangement joins TRBV2 to TRBJ2-7; 9 bases map to TRBD2. The CDR3 totals 14 residues. The trim removed 4 bases at V and 2 bases at J, leaving 3 bases unmatched. CDR1 is SNHLY and CDR2 is FYNNEI in the germline V gene. For the CDR3, the DNA is TGTGCCAGCAGTGTCCCTAGCGGGACCTACGAGCAGTACTTC. This translates into CASSVPSGTYEQYF.

Written as DNA, the CDR3 is TGTGCCAGCAGATCCACTAGCACAGATACGCAGTATTTT. This translates into CASRSTSTDTQYF. The gene calls are TRBV7-3 and TRBJ2-3; D unresolved. This CDR3 comprises 13 residues. Germline V gene data show CDR1 as SGHTA and CDR2 as FQGTGA. The V and J ends lost 6 bases and 0 bases respectively, with 7 bases between them. Supplemented by reference TRBV7-3 and TRBJ2-3, the full variable domain reads GAGVSQTPSNKVTEKGKYVELRCDPISGHTALYWYRQSLGQGPEFLIYFQGTGAADDSGLPNDRFFAVRPEGSVSTLKIQRTERGDSAVYLCASRSTSTDTQYFGPGTRLTVL.

The chain couples TRBV4-3 to TRBJ2-1; D unresolved. The CDR3 runs 17 residues. Trimming took off 3 bases at V and 0 bases at J, with 15 bases between the two ends. CDR1 LGHNA and CDR2 YSLEER come from the germline V gene. CDR3 sequence (DNA): TGCGCCAGCAGCCAGATTTACGGCGGTAGCTCCTACAATGAGCAGTTCTTC. Its translation is CASSQIYGGSSYNEQFF.

CDR3 nucleotide sequence: TGTGCCAGCAGTTTAGGGGGGGATTGGAATGAGCAGTTCTTC. This codes for CASSLGGDWNEQFF. The chain links TRBV28 to TRBJ2-1, with TRBD2 identical over 7 bases. CDR1 and CDR2 from the germline V gene are MDHEN and SYDVKM. Unmatched junction bases numbered 5, after V lost 2 bases and J lost 7 bases. The CDR3 is 14 amino acids.

This sequence joins TRBV7-9 and TRBJ1-3; 7 bases fit TRBD1. V was pared by 1 base and J by 6 bases, with 3 bases of the junction left unmatched. Germline V gene lookup returns CDR1 SEHNR and CDR2 FQNEAQ (reference sequence). CDR3 length: 14 amino acids. The CDR3 sequence is CASSLGQGQNTIYF. The CDR3 nucleotides read TGTGCCAGCAGCTTAGGACAGGGCCAAAACACCATATATTTT.

The V call is TRBV7-2, the J call TRBJ2-3, with D maybe TRBD1 (5 bases). Germline V lookup: CDR1 SGHTA, CDR2 FQGNSA. Trimming removed 5 bases from V and 2 bases from J, with 8 bases in between. The CDR3 runs to 13 residues. Here the CDR3 reads CASSGHITDTQYF. CDR3 DNA: TGTGCCAGCAGCGGACATATCACAGATACGCAGTATTTT.

The V and J genes are TRBV4-1 and TRBJ2-1; 8 nucleotides align to TRBD2. Germline trimming cut 3 bases from V and 0 bases from J; bases unmatched to any gene: 7. Germline values: CDR1 MGHRA, CDR2 YSYEKL. The length of the CDR3 is 17 residues. The CDR3 sequence is CASSHMESGSSYNEQFF. The CDR3 nucleotides read TGCGCCAGCAGCCATATGGAAAGCGGGAGCTCCTACAATGAGCAGTTCTTC.

The CDR3 here is CASTNLKNRAGEQYF. DNA for the CDR3: TGTGCCAGCACTAACCTCAAGAACAGGGCTGGTGAGCAGTACTTC. This chain connects TRBV27 to TRBJ2-7; D is possibly TRBD1 (6 bases). This CDR3 spans 15 amino acids. Trimming took off 7 bases at V and 7 bases at J, with 23 bases between the two ends. Germline V gene data show CDR1 as MNHEY and CDR2 as SMNVEV (reference sequence).

The chain recombines TRBV5-4 with TRBJ1-5; 10 bases match TRBD1. The CDR3 is made up of 19 amino acids. Germline CDR1 SGHNT, CDR2 YYREEE (reference sequence). V trimming: 4 bases; J trimming: 2 bases; junction bases outside the gene matches: 15. This CDR3 is CASSMSGQGDYRGNQPQHF. The CDR3 nucleotides are TGTGCCAGCAGCATGAGCGGACAGGGGGACTATCGTGGCAATCAGCCCCAGCATTTT.

V and J are TRBV10-3 and TRBJ1-5, with a weak D call TRBD1 (6 bases). CDR1 is ENHRY and CDR2 is SYGVKD in the germline V gene. This CDR3 spans 16 amino acids. Between the trimmed V and J ends, which lost 0 bases and 6 bases, there was a span of 15 bases. The CDR3 here is CAISESGQGIGQPQHF. In DNA form, the CDR3 reads TGTGCCATCAGTGAGTCTGGGCAGGGGATCGGTCAGCCCCAGCATTTT.

V usage is TRBV30 and J usage is TRBJ1-1; TRBD1 aligns across 7 bases. The CDR3 is 14 residues long. The trim removed 7 bases at V and 2 bases at J, leaving 10 bases unmatched. Germline V gene data show CDR1 as GTSNPN and CDR2 as SVGIG (reference sequence). The CDR3 loop reads CASKVDRINTEAFF. The CDR3 DNA sequence: TGTGCCTCAAAGGTGGACAGGATAAACACTGAAGCTTTCTTT.

This chain connects TRBV11-3 to TRBJ2-1, with 11 nucleotides matching TRBD1. This CDR3 comprises 16 residues. J lost 7 bases, V lost 5 bases, and 10 bases had no gene match. Germline values: CDR1 SGHNT, CDR2 YENEEA. This CDR3 reads CASSTRDRGLGNEQFF. The CDR3 nucleotides read TGTGCCAGCAGCACTCGGGACAGGGGGTTGGGGAATGAGCAGTTCTTC.

The chain couples TRBV5-1 to TRBJ2-2, with TRBD1 identical over 8 bases. In germline, CDR1 is SGHRS, CDR2 YFSETQ. CDR3 size: 16 residues. Losses at the gene ends were 4 bases for V and 4 bases for J; bases not matched to a gene: 9. The CDR3: CASSPRTGLSTGELFF. In nucleotides, the CDR3 is TGCGCCAGCAGCCCAAGGACAGGGTTGTCCACCGGGGAGCTGTTTTTT.

The genes are TRBV7-3 and TRBJ2-1; TRBD2 matches at 10 bases. The CDR3 contains 15 residues. After removal of 0 bases from V and 5 bases from J, the junction contained 1 base not matched to a gene. In germline, CDR1 is SGHTA, CDR2 FQGTGA. The CDR3 protein is CASSLTSGGNNEQFF. CDR3 sequence (DNA): TGTGCCAGCAGCTTAACTAGCGGGGGGAACAATGAGCAGTTCTTC. The full variable domain, rest sourced from reference TRBV7-3 and TRBJ2-1, is GAGVSQTPSNKVTEKGKYVELRCDPISGHTALYWYRQSLGQGPEFLIYFQGTGAADDSGLPNDRFFAVRPEGSVSTLKIQRTERGDSAVYLCASSLTSGGNNEQFFGPGTRLTVL.

The chain carries TRBV4-3 and TRBJ2-7, with a weak D call TRBD2 (5 bases). Germline V CDR1 and CDR2: LGHNA, YSLEER. Between the trimmed V and J ends, which lost 1 base and 3 bases, there was a span of 7 bases. CDR3 length: 13 amino acids. This CDR3 is CASSQVRGYEQYF. The CDR3 DNA reads as TGCGCCAGCAGCCAAGTACGGGGCTACGAGCAGTACTTC.

The V call is TRBV27, the J call TRBJ1-5, with 7 nucleotides matching TRBD1. CDR3 length equals 15 residues. Germline V gives CDR1 MNHEY, CDR2 SMNVEV (reference sequence). The V and J ends lost 3 bases and 3 bases, in that order; junction bases with no gene match: 5. The CDR3 region has the DNA TGTGCCAGCAGTTTGTCGACAGGGTACAATCAGCCCCAGCATTTT. It specifies CASSLSTGYNQPQHF.

The V gene is TRBV21-1, the J gene TRBJ2-7; TRBD1 is taken as the D call from the table, unchecked against the DNA. TRBV21-1 is described as a pseudogene. The CDR3 has 14 amino acids. The CDR3 DNA reads as TGTGCCAGCGGTGGGACAGGGGGCTCCTACGAGCAGTACTTC. Translation: CASGGTGGSYEQYF.

This rearrangement joins TRBV25-1 to TRBJ1-4; D is unclear. CDR1 MGHDK and CDR2 SYGVNS come from the germline V gene. The CDR3 contains 13 residues. The V end was cut by 7 bases, the J end by 6 bases, with 12 bases between. CDR3 loop: CASKRGPYEKLFF. The CDR3 bases are TGTGCCAGCAAAAGAGGCCCGTATGAAAAACTGTTTTTT.

This sequence joins TRBV6-5 and TRBJ1-4; TRBD1 matches 7 bases. Per germline, CDR1 MNHEY and CDR2 SVGAGI. V shed 5 bases, J shed 7 bases, and the junction held 7 bases outside the gene matches. The CDR3 runs 14 residues. CDR3 residues: CASSNQGVFEKLFF. DNA for the CDR3: TGTGCCAGCAGTAACCAGGGGGTTTTTGAAAAACTGTTTTTT.

The V and J genes are TRBV27 and TRBJ2-3, with 13 nucleotides matching TRBD2. Trimming at V came to 6 bases and at J to 6 bases, leaving 15 bases not matched to a gene. CDR1 and CDR2 from the germline V gene are MNHEY and SMNVEV (reference sequence). The CDR3 has 18 residues. CDR3 sequence: CASRLGLAGAYGWDTQYF. Written as DNA, the CDR3 is TGTGCCAGCAGACTAGGACTAGCGGGAGCTTATGGGTGGGATACGCAGTATTTT.